Listed below are T cell receptor beta chains from one sample, sequenced in a study of blood T cell repertoires in COVID-19. The assay was immunoSEQ multiplex PCR, and TCRdb's table has in-frame clones only and misses some. The table lists under 250,000 clones, roughly four fifths of them singletons. Sequencing input: peripheral blood. The receptors here all came from a woman in her 70s with acute or convalescent COVID-19. CDR3s include the opening cysteine and the closing phenylalanine or tryptophan. Fields, in order: CDR3 protein, CDR3 DNA, J gene, clone size, V gene, D gene. A D gene is named only where the DNA matches it firmly. Part of the rows lack a size; the others show once, few, many or a class for expanded clones.

CDR3: CASSQGLAGSSYEQYF; DNA: TGTGCCAGCAGCCAAGGTCTAGCGGGTAGCTCCTACGAGCAGTACTTC; J: TRBJ2-7; size: NA; V: TRBV3-1/TRBV3-2; D: TRBD2
CDR3: CASSYRQGSSYTF; DNA: TGTGCCAGCAGCTACAGACAGGGGAGTAGCTACACCTTC; J: TRBJ1-2; size: NA; V: TRBV3-1/TRBV3-2; D: TRBD1
CDR3: CASSWGDWLQYF; DNA: TGTGCCAGCAGTTGGGGGGACTGGCTCCAGTACTTC; J: TRBJ2-7; size: NA; V: TRBV6-2/TRBV6-3; D: NA
CDR3: CASSPSSSNQPQHF; DNA: TGTGCCAGCAGTCCCAGTTCGAGCAATCAGCCCCAGCATTTT; J: TRBJ1-5; size: medium-sized; V: TRBV27; D: NA
CDR3: CASSDLAGSTDTQYF; DNA: TGTGCCAGTAGTGACCTAGCTGGGAGCACAGATACGCAGTATTTT; J: TRBJ2-3; size: NA; V: TRBV19; D: NA
CDR3: CASSTADSANSPLHF; DNA: TGTGCCAGTAGTACCGCGGACAGTGCGAATTCACCCCTCCACTTT; J: TRBJ1-6; size: NA; V: TRBV19; D: NA
CDR3: CAWSVFYRGAGGGYTF; DNA: TGTGCCTGGAGTGTATTCTATAGGGGAGCGGGGGGTGGCTACACCTTC; J: TRBJ1-2; size: NA; V: TRBV30; D: NA
CDR3: CASSAGGGYGYTF; DNA: TGTGCCAGCAGCGCCGGGGGGGGCTATGGCTACACCTTC; J: TRBJ1-2; size: NA; V: TRBV9; D: NA
CDR3: CASSQAASGGGEKLFF; DNA: TGTGCCAGCAGCCAAGCCGCATCAGGGGGCGGTGAAAAACTGTTTTTT; J: TRBJ1-4; size: NA; V: TRBV3-1/TRBV3-2; D: TRBD1
CDR3: CASSQGQGSYEQYF; DNA: TGCGCCAGCAGCCAAGGACAGGGCTCCTACGAGCAGTACTTC; J: TRBJ2-7; size: NA; V: TRBV4-1; D: TRBD1
CDR3: CASSVRGSSYEQYF; DNA: TGTGCCAGCAGCGTGCGGGGTAGCTCCTACGAGCAGTACTTC; J: TRBJ2-7; size: NA; V: TRBV6-5; D: NA
CDR3: CASSIVGQGLLYSNQPQHF; DNA: TGTGCCAGTAGTATAGTAGGACAGGGGCTTCTCTATAGCAATCAGCCCCAGCATTTT; J: TRBJ1-5; size: NA; V: TRBV19; D: TRBD1
CDR3: CASRGTVEGYTF; DNA: TGTGCCAGTAGAGGGACTGTGGAGGGCTACACCTTC; J: TRBJ1-2; size: NA; V: TRBV19; D: NA
CDR3: CASSPRQDMNTEAFF; DNA: TGTGCCAGCAGCCCAAGACAGGACATGAACACTGAAGCTTTCTTT; J: TRBJ1-1; size: once; V: TRBV11-2; D: NA
CDR3: CASSLQGGNEKLFF; DNA: TGCGCCAGCAGCCTACAGGGGGGGAATGAAAAACTGTTTTTT; J: TRBJ1-4; size: NA; V: TRBV4-3; D: TRBD1
CDR3: CASSFAGERGYTF; DNA: TGTGCCAGCAGTTTCGCAGGGGAAAGAGGCTACACCTTC; J: TRBJ1-2; size: NA; V: TRBV12-3/TRBV12-4; D: NA
CDR3: CASSPSRQGSRELFF; DNA: TGTGCCAGCAGCCCCTCTAGGCAGGGGAGCAGGGAGCTGTTTTTT; J: TRBJ2-2; size: NA; V: TRBV7-2; D: NA
CDR3: CASSPGTGGKTQYF; DNA: TGTGCCAGCAGCCCCGGGACAGGGGGAAAGACCCAGTACTTC; J: TRBJ2-5; size: once; V: TRBV2; D: TRBD1
CDR3: CATALKGTGGAKETQYF; DNA: TGTGCCACCGCTCTAAAAGGGACAGGGGGAGCAAAAGAGACCCAGTACTTC; J: TRBJ2-5; size: NA; V: TRBV24-1; D: TRBD1
CDR3: CASSETLRTGGYGYTF; DNA: TGTGCCAGCAGTGAAACTTTAAGGACAGGAGGCTATGGCTACACCTTC; J: TRBJ1-2; size: once; V: TRBV6-1; D: TRBD1
CDR3: CASSVLAGTTDTQYF; DNA: TGTGCCAGCAGCGTACTAGCGGGGACCACAGATACGCAGTATTTT; J: TRBJ2-3; size: NA; V: TRBV7-2; D: TRBD2
CDR3: CASSTGLAGGRDEQFF; DNA: TGTGCCAGCAGCACGGGACTAGCGGGGGGCAGGGATGAGCAGTTCTTC; J: TRBJ2-1; size: NA; V: TRBV11-2; D: TRBD2
CDR3: CASSLAGLSYEQYF; DNA: TGCGCCAGCAGCTTGGCCGGACTCTCCTACGAGCAGTACTTC; J: TRBJ2-7; size: NA; V: TRBV5-1; D: NA
CDR3: CASSLYEGYTF; DNA: TGTGCCAGCAGTTTATATGAGGGCTACACCTTC; J: TRBJ1-2; size: NA; V: TRBV28; D: NA
CDR3: CASSLLLLAGKETQYF; DNA: TGTGCCAGCAGTCTCCTATTACTAGCGGGGAAAGAGACCCAGTACTTC; J: TRBJ2-5; size: NA; V: TRBV28; D: TRBD2
CDR3: CASSQERGTLHTEAFF; DNA: TGTGCCAGCAGCCAAGAACGAGGGACATTACACACTGAAGCTTTCTTT; J: TRBJ1-1; size: NA; V: TRBV4-2; D: NA
CDR3: CASSSSGAGLVTEAFF; DNA: TGTGCCAGCAGCTCATCAGGTGCGGGTTTGGTCACTGAAGCTTTCTTT; J: TRBJ1-1; size: NA; V: TRBV11-2; D: NA
CDR3: CASSTGQGQETQYF; DNA: TGCGCCAGCAGCACCGGACAGGGCCAAGAGACCCAGTACTTC; J: TRBJ2-5; size: NA; V: TRBV5-1; D: TRBD1
CDR3: CASSIGSAGEQNYGYTF; DNA: TGTGCCAGTAGTATCGGTTCCGCAGGCGAACAAAACTATGGCTACACCTTC; J: TRBJ1-2; size: NA; V: TRBV19; D: NA
CDR3: CASSQDQFRGFEAFF; DNA: TGTGCCAGCAGCCAAGACCAATTCAGGGGCTTTGAAGCTTTCTTT; J: TRBJ1-1; size: NA; V: TRBV4-2; D: NA
CDR3: CASRRTGSAEAFF; DNA: TGTGCCAGCAGACGAACAGGGAGCGCTGAAGCTTTCTTT; J: TRBJ1-1; size: NA; V: TRBV11-3; D: NA
CDR3: CAWSPRGRGGTDTQYF; DNA: TGTGCCTGGAGTCCTCGGGGGCGGGGGGGCACAGATACGCAGTATTTT; J: TRBJ2-3; size: NA; V: TRBV30; D: TRBD2
CDR3: CASSKDRNTGELFF; DNA: TGTGCCAGCAGCAAAGACAGGAACACCGGGGAGCTGTTTTTT; J: TRBJ2-2; size: NA; V: TRBV5-6; D: NA
CDR3: CASSPGQGALGTDTQYF; DNA: TGTGCCAGCAGTCCGGGACAGGGGGCGCTTGGCACAGATACGCAGTATTTT; J: TRBJ2-3; size: few; V: TRBV27; D: TRBD1
CDR3: CASSVLDRLSGTQYF; DNA: TGTGCCAGCAGCGTTTTGGACCGATTGAGCGGGACCCAGTACTTC; J: TRBJ2-5; size: NA; V: TRBV9; D: NA
CDR3: CASRETGTIGNTIYF; DNA: TGCGCCAGCAGGGAGACAGGGACTATTGGAAACACCATATATTTT; J: TRBJ1-3; size: NA; V: TRBV10-2; D: TRBD1
CDR3: CASSPRGRGGGTEAFF; DNA: TGTGCCAGCAGCCCAAGGGGGCGCGGAGGAGGGACTGAAGCTTTCTTT; J: TRBJ1-1; size: NA; V: TRBV5-8; D: TRBD1
CDR3: CASSIGGGIEAFF; DNA: TGTGCCAGTAGTATAGGAGGTGGCATTGAAGCTTTCTTT; J: TRBJ1-1; size: NA; V: TRBV19; D: NA
CDR3: CASSFFPGTGEAFF; DNA: TGCGCCAGCAGCTTTTTTCCCGGGACAGGTGAAGCTTTCTTT; J: TRBJ1-1; size: NA; V: TRBV5-1; D: TRBD1
CDR3: CASSQEVQAYGYTF; DNA: TGTGCCAGCAGCCAAGAGGTCCAGGCATACGGCTACACCTTC; J: TRBJ1-2; size: NA; V: TRBV3-1/TRBV3-2; D: NA